The clone carrying this TCR beta chain was counted once. These data originate in a study of blood T cell repertoires in COVID-19. For the study at large: Researchers got acute and convalescent COVID-19 samples from the United States, Italy and Spain. Sources were T cells, B-cell-depleted T cells, or PBMCs; the material itself was cDNA or gDNA.

Germline V lookup: CDR1 LNHDA, CDR2 SQIVND (reference sequence). The CDR3 covers 12 residues. After removal of 10 bases from V and 5 bases from J, the junction contained 7 bases not matched to a gene. As processed by the authors: Amplifying reference gene primers gave estimates of nucleated cell counts. TCRdb's table, derived via immunoSEQ multiplex PCR, lists solely in-frame clones and lacks some. D and trimming were read from the DNA, whereas the V and J calls and clone size are those reported in that table. The sample carries about 39,000 clones, 90% to 95% recorded once. V usage is TRBV19 and J usage is TRBJ2-5; 7 positions match TRBD1. Sequenced: peripheral blood. This TCR was sampled from a middle-aged man with active COVID-19. The CDR3 is CATRQGGETQYF. CDR3 nucleotides: TGTGCCACTCGACAGGGTGGCGAGACCCAGTACTTC. The full variable domain, in which reference TRBV19 and TRBJ2-5 provide the parts outside the CDR3, is DGGITQSPKYLFRKEGQNVTLSCEQNLNHDAMYWYRQDPGQGLRLIYYSQIVNDFQKGDIAEGYSVSREKKESFPLTVTSAQKNPTAFYLCATRQGGETQYFGPGTRLLVL.